This T cell receptor (beta chain) was sequenced in a study of blood T cells in healthy people across ages. A second PCR of 7 to 11 cycles used a sample-barcoded 5' primer and a J-beta primer mix. TCRdb processed the 5' RACE reads anew with MiXCR; each CDR3 protein has one entry. The sample consists of roughly 680,000 distinct CDR3 sequences, about 51% of them appearing once. The germline V and J ends were trimmed by 5 bases and 2 bases, with 12 bases remaining between them. Per the germline V gene, CDR1 is MNHNY and CDR2 is SVGAGI (reference sequence). The CDR3 runs to 14 residues. The sequencing sample was made of blood. The V call is TRBV6-6, the J call TRBJ2-5; D possibly uses TRBD1 or TRBD2 (5 bases each). This sequence was found in a woman older than 75 in good health. CDR3 in amino acids: CASSPRDPQETQYF. Written as DNA, the CDR3 is TGTGCCAGCAGTCCGAGGGACCCTCAAGAGACCCAGTACTTC.